The source of this TCR beta chain is a study of T cells in Graves' hyperthyroidism and ophthalmopathy. Study-wide context: Peripheral blood specimens were obtained at initial diagnosis, prior to any treatment.

CDR3 length equals 15 residues. Germline CDR1 and CDR2: MNHNS and SASEGT. V shed 11 bases and J shed 15 bases, with 31 bases lying between them. RNA transcripts provided the source from which TCR beta CDR3 regions were amplified. HTBI primers were the set used in a first-round RT-PCR of the TCR CDR3. Each CDR3 protein is one row after TCRdb ran MiXCR on the multiplex PCR reads. Among hundreds of thousands of distinct CDR3 sequences, 14% were seen once, and the ten largest hold 10% to 13%. Patients with uncontrolled infections, other autoimmune diseases, pregnancy or lactation were excluded. Clinical symptoms, serum thyroxine and TRAb, thyroid ultrasound and orbital computed tomography were used for the diagnoses.

The sequencing sample was made of blood. This chain uses TRBV6-1 with TRBJ1-4; possible D gene TRBD1, 6 bases. This receptor was identified in a woman under 30 with Graves' hyperthyroidism. The CDR3 protein is CAVSRRMGASNAVFF. CDR3 DNA: TGTGCCGTCAGTAGGCGGATGGGGGCATCCAACGCGGTGTTTTTT.